This T cell receptor beta chain appears in the sequencing data of a study of blood T cell repertoires in COVID-19 (dated by TCRdb to 2020 to 2022). About the study as a whole: Samples covering the acute and convalescent phases of COVID-19 were provided by collaborators in the United States, Italy and Spain. The material from the prospective study consisted of cDNA or gDNA derived from T cells, B-cell-depleted T cells, or PBMCs. The dataset comprised deeply sampled blood TCRbeta repertoires from subjects exposed to, actively infected with, or recovered from COVID-19. The repertoires were released in a freely available public database intended as a resource for research on the immune response to SARS-CoV-2. Samples were obtained from the ongoing ImmuneRACE study (first 160 participants) and from over 1,000 subjects provided by 6 global collaborators. Nearly every sample came with metadata listing a de-identified subject ID, COVID-19 status, age in years and sex. HLA class I and class II types, where available, came from metadata supplied by the sample provider rather than from assay-based typing. The research as a whole found: The quantity of clinical and demographic metadata differed by source and by participant and was supplied without curation.

The immunoSEQ Assay, a bias-controlled multiplex PCR, was used to amplify TCRbeta CDR3 regions from genomic DNA. Processing in the source paper ran as follows. Within the assay, amplification of reference gene primers was used to estimate how many nucleated cells each sample contained. To quantify the absolute abundance of each unique TCRbeta CDR3 rearrangement, sequence reads were collapsed and filtered. For each sample, productive Simpson clonality was calculated as the square root of Simpson's diversity index over productive rearrangements. TCRdb took this table from immuneACCESS and kept in-frame rearrangements with V and J called. Such tables lack part of the clones; where checked against another copy, unresolved V genes explain under half of the gap, and the rest is unexplained. The V and J calls and clone size come from that table; D and trimming were worked out from the DNA. Present in this sample are some 140,000 clones, more than 70% of which were seen just once. Of the sample, around 5.5% is held by the ten largest clones.

In the prospective study, participants were roughly 18 to 89 years old, resided in under 30 geographic areas of the United States, and were enrolled through a virtual design. In the prospective study, cohorts were assigned on the basis of participant-reported clinical history obtained from a screening survey and a study questionnaire. In the prospective study, mobile phlebotomists collected whole blood, serum and a nasopharyngeal or oropharyngeal swab from each participant. Additional blood draws and questionnaires over an approximately 2-month period could optionally be provided by prospective study participants. Blood samples from the prospective study were shipped frozen or at room temperature prior to DNA extraction. CDR1 and CDR2, looked up from the germline V gene, are SGDLS and YYNGEE. Between the V and J ends, shortened by 2 bases and 5 bases respectively, the junction contains 10 bases. Its CDR3 holds 13 amino acids, cysteine through phenylalanine. The read is trimmed to its CDR3 DNA, 39 bases read in frame from base 1.

This clone was seen more than once but under ten times. Its antigen target is currently unknown. Per-base qualities were not stored, and no clone one base away is much larger. The clonotype was recovered from a man aged 40-50 years with acute COVID-19. Sequencing was done on a sample of PBMCs or T cells enriched from blood (not recorded which). The chain joins TRBV9 to TRBJ1-1; tentative D gene TRBD1, with 6 bases matching. The CDR3 protein: CASSVGDRTEAFF. The DNA sequence is as follows: TGTGCCAGCAGCGTGGGAGACAGGACTGAAGCTTTCTTT.